One T cell receptor beta chain is described in this entry. As processed by the authors: Reference gene primer amplification gave estimated nucleated cell counts. TCRdb keeps only in-frame clones here, not all; method: immunoSEQ multiplex PCR. V and J calls plus clone size are reproduced from that table; the DNA served to infer D and trimming. The table lists about 150,000 clones, 81% of them singletons, with roughly 9.1% in the top ten. V was trimmed by 0 bases and J by 2 bases, leaving 5 bases between them. Germline V gene data show CDR1 as LGHDT and CDR2 as YNNKEL (reference sequence). This CDR3 is built from 14 residues. This sample is drawn from a study of blood T cell repertoires in COVID-19.

This chain joins TRBV3-1 (or the pseudogene TRBV3-2) and TRBJ1-3, with no clear D. This receptor was taken from a woman aged 60-70 years with active or convalescent COVID-19. Sequencing was done on a sample of peripheral blood. The CDR3 protein is CASSQESAGNTIYF. The CDR3 DNA is TGTGCCAGCAGCCAAGAGTCCGCTGGAAACACCATATATTTT.